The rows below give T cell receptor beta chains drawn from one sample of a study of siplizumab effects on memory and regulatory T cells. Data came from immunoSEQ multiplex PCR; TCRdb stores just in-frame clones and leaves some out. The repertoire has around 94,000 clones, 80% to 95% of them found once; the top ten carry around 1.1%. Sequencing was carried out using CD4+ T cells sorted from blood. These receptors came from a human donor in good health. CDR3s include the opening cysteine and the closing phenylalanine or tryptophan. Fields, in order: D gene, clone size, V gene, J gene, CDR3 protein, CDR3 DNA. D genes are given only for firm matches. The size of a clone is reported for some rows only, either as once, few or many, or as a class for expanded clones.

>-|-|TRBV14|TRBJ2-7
CASSRTFPYEQYF
TGTGCCAGCAGCCGGACCTTTCCCTACGAGCAGTACTTC
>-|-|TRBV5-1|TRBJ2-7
CASSRDPSGEQYF
TGCGCCAGCAGCCGGGACCCGTCCGGCGAGCAGTACTTC
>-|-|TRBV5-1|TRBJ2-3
CASSMDSSTDTQYF
TGCGCCAGCAGCATGGACAGTAGCACAGATACGCAGTATTTT
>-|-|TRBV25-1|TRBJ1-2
CASSEGRGVGYTF
TGTGCCAGCAGTGAGGGTAGGGGTGTGGGCTACACCTTC
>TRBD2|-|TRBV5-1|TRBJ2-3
CASSLFPRAGGTDTQYF
TGCGCCAGCAGCTTGTTTCCTAGGGCGGGAGGCACGGATACGCAGTATTTT
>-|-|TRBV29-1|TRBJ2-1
CSVAPWTEPDEQFF
TGCAGCGTTGCACCTTGGACCGAGCCCGATGAGCAGTTCTTC
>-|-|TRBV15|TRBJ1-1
CATSRDLDTEAFF
TGTGCCACCAGCAGAGATCTAGACACTGAAGCTTTCTTT
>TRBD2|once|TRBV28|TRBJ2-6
CASSNPGLAVSGANVLTF
TGTGCCAGCAGTAACCCGGGACTAGCGGTCTCTGGGGCCAACGTCCTGACTTTC
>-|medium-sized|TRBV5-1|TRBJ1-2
CASSLAQGGYGYTF
TGCGCCAGCAGCTTGGCCCAAGGGGGGTATGGCTACACCTTC
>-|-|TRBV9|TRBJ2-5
CASSVKGQGTQYF
TGTGCCAGCAGCGTAAAGGGCCAGGGGACCCAGTACTTC
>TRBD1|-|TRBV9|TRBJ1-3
CASSVTGTAGNTIYF
TGTGCCAGCAGCGTAACCGGGACAGCTGGAAACACCATATATTTT
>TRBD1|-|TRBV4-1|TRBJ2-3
CASTQPGQGTDTQYF
TGCGCCAGCACCCAACCGGGACAGGGCACAGATACGCAGTATTTT
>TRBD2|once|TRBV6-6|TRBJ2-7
CASSYSSGRVSEQYF
TGTGCCAGCAGTTATAGTAGCGGGAGGGTCTCCGAGCAGTACTTC
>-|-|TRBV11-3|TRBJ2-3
CASSPGSGLRTDTQYF
TGTGCCAGCAGCCCGGGCTCCGGACTCCGAACAGATACGCAGTATTTT